This T cell receptor beta chain appears in the sequencing data of a study of T cells in Graves' hyperthyroidism and ophthalmopathy. V lost 5 bases to trimming and J lost 7 bases, with 15 bases between them. The germline V gene encodes CDR1 SEHNR and CDR2 FQNEAQ (reference sequence). This CDR3 region has 15 residues. This clonotype appeared a few times. Out of 8.5 to 10 ml of fresh peripheral blood came the PBMCs. It was RNA transcripts that yielded the amplified TCR beta CDR3 regions. The HTBI set primed first-round TCR CDR3 RT-PCR. One entry per CDR3 protein results from TCRdb running MiXCR on the multiplex PCR reads. The table has some 570,000 distinct CDR3 sequences, roughly a sixth seen once.

The J gene is TRBJ1-6, the V gene TRBV7-9; no reliable D call. The sequencing sample was made of blood. The sequence derives from a woman between 18 and 30 years old with Graves' ophthalmopathy. The CDR3 here is CASSAPGLRNSPLHF. The CDR3 DNA reads TGTGCCAGCAGCGCACCGGGTCTCCGGAATTCACCCCTCCACTTT.